Presented here are 9 T cell receptor beta chains from one specimen sequenced in a study of regulatory T cells in long-lasting Graves disease. Time point of the sample: newly diagnosed GD, antithyroid drugs for less than 3 months. PBMCs provided the RNA from which the TCR library was made. Arm-PCR of CDR3 regions with iRepertoire HTBI primers generated TCR beta libraries. TCRdb reanalysed the multiplex PCR reads using MiXCR and keeps one entry per CDR3 protein. The data contain 350,000 to 400,000 distinct CDR3 sequences, 15% to 18% of them singletons. The sample consisted of peripheral blood mononuclear cells (PBMCs), taken at new diagnosis, from a patient treated with antithyroid drugs. These receptors came from a female donor with Graves disease.

This clonotype was seen ten or more times. This sequence joins TRBV11-3 and TRBJ2-1; unclear D gene. Trimming pared 5 bases from V and 3 bases from J, leaving 8 bases between. The germline V gene has CDR1 SGHNT and CDR2 YENEEA. This CDR3 region has 13 residues. The CDR3 coding sequence is TGTGCCAGCAGCGGCCGGATCTACAATGAGCAGTTCTTC. Translation gives CASSGRIYNEQFF.

The J gene is TRBJ1-5, the V gene TRBV20-1; 7 nucleotides agree with TRBD1. Trimming at V came to 4 bases and at J to 2 bases, leaving 5 bases not matched to a gene. The CDR3 totals 14 residues. Germline V gene sequence: CDR1 DFQATT, CDR2 SNEGSKA (reference sequence). This CDR3 reads CSAKRQGGNQPQHF. Here the CDR3 DNA reads TGCAGTGCTAAGAGACAGGGAGGCAATCAGCCCCAGCATTTT.

This clonotype was observed at least ten times. This chain links TRBV3-1 with TRBJ2-3, with no clear D. The germline gives CDR1 LGHDT, CDR2 YNNKEL (reference sequence). Trimming shortened V by 0 bases and J by 8 bases, and 12 bases separated the two germline ends. This CDR3 is 14 amino acids long. Written as DNA, the CDR3 is TGTGCCAGCAGCCAAGATCCCGGACCTCGTACGCAGTATTTT. Its protein product is CASSQDPGPRTQYF.

This clonotype occurred many times. The rearrangement joins TRBV29-1 to TRBJ1-1; 7 nucleotides line up with TRBD1. This CDR3 has 12 amino acids. Unmatched junction bases numbered 2, after V lost 6 bases and J lost 1 base. Looked up from germline, CDR1 is SQVTM and CDR2 is ANQGSEA. CDR3 sequence: CSVDRTNTEAFF. The CDR3 DNA follows: TGCAGCGTGGACAGGACGAACACTGAAGCTTTCTTT.

A remark on this clonotype: This probably arose from a read error, given a far larger clone one base away. The chain combines TRBV6-1 with TRBJ1-5; TRBD1 agrees at 8 bases. The CDR3 consists of 14 residues. Germline V gives CDR1 MNHNS, CDR2 SASEGT. The CDR3 region has the DNA TGTGCCAGCAGCCAGGGGGCGAAGGGGCAGCCCCGGCATTTT. This encodes CASSQGAKGQPRHF.

The chain is built from TRBV28 and TRBJ2-2; D perhaps matches TRBD2 (7 bases). The CDR3 length is 16 residues. Germline V gene sequence: CDR1 MDHEN, CDR2 SYDVKM. V lost 7 bases and J lost 4, with 19 bases in between. The CDR3 protein is CASTPGAGDLTGELFF. For the CDR3, the DNA is TGTGCCAGCACCCCGGGGGCGGGAGATCTCACCGGGGAGCTGTTTTTT.

This clonotype was detected only a few times. The V call is TRBV7-3, the J call TRBJ2-1; 13 positions agree with TRBD2. This CDR3 contains 15 residues. The V segment lost 5 bases and the J segment 9 bases; nucleotides outside the gene matches: 7. CDR1 SGHTA and CDR2 FQGTGA come from the germline V gene. The CDR3 region is CASSPRTSGRGEQFF. For the CDR3, the DNA is TGTGCCAGCAGCCCCAGGACTAGCGGGAGAGGTGAGCAGTTCTTC.

This clonotype was counted between two and nine times. This chain joins TRBV19 and TRBJ2-1; tentatively, D is TRBD1 or TRBD2 (5 bases each). The germline CDR1 and CDR2 sequences are LNHDA and SQIVND (reference sequence). V lost 0 bases and J 1 base, leaving 13 bases between the germline ends. This CDR3 spans 17 amino acids. CDR3 sequence (DNA): TGTGCCAGTAGTATAGATCAGTGGGGGTCATCCTACAATGAGCAGTTCTTC. Amino acid sequence: CASSIDQWGSSYNEQFF.

At least ten counts were recorded for this clonotype. V usage is TRBV7-9 and J usage is TRBJ2-5; 12 positions match TRBD2. The V gene's germline CDR1 is SEHNR and CDR2 FQNEAQ (reference sequence). This CDR3 spans 16 amino acids. V lost 5 bases, J lost 3 bases, and 7 bases stayed unmatched. DNA for the CDR3: TGTGCCAGCAGCGATCCTAGCGGGGGGGCCGAAGAGACCCAGTACTTC. This sequence encodes CASSDPSGGAEETQYF.